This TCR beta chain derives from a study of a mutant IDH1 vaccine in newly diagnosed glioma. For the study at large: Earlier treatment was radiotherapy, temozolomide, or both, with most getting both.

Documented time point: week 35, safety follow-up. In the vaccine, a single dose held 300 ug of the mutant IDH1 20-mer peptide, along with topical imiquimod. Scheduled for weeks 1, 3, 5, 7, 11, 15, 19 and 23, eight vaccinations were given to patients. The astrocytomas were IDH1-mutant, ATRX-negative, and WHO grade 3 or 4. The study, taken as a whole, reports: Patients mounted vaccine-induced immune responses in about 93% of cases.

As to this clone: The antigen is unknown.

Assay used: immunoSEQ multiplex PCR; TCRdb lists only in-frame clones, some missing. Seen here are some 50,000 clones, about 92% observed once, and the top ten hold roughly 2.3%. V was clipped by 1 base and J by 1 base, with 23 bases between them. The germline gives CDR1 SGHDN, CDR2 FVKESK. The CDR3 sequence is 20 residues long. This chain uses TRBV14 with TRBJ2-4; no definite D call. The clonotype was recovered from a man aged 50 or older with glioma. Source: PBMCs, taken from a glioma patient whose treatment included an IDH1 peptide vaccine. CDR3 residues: CASSQVLSRFSGLAKNIQYF. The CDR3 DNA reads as TGTGCCAGCAGCCAAGTTTTATCCCGTTTCTCGGGTTTGGCCAAAAACATTCAGTACTTC.